This T cell receptor beta chain was identified in a study of identical twins. Whole-study findings and limits: For cord blood, abundant beta clonotypes had fewer insertions, unlike memory repertoires, which showed none. Twins' excess sharing was less marked for out-of-frame beta sequences. Without tracking the same donors, conclusions rested on cross-sectional statistical analysis.

Germline V gene sequence: CDR1 SGHTA, CDR2 FQGTGA. The V and J ends lost 10 bases and 2 bases, in that order; junction bases with no gene match: 17. The CDR3 covers 17 residues. Template switching added a universal primer site; cDNA carried unique molecular identifiers. TCRdb recomputed calls from the 5' RACE reads with MiXCR, one row per CDR3 protein. The data hold hundreds of thousands of distinct CDR3 sequences, with around 8.6% observed a single time. Points on this clonotype: Antigen specificity is unknown.

The sample was also linked to a second study, of yellow fever vaccine responses in identical twins.

V gene TRBV7-3 combines with J gene TRBJ2-3; 8 bases line up with TRBD2. This sequence was found in a woman in her late teens or twenties in good health. The material sequenced was PBMCs. The CDR3 spells CAIPSRYGGDLTDTQYF. CDR3 in DNA: TGTGCCATTCCCAGTCGGTACGGGGGGGACCTCACAGATACGCAGTATTTT.